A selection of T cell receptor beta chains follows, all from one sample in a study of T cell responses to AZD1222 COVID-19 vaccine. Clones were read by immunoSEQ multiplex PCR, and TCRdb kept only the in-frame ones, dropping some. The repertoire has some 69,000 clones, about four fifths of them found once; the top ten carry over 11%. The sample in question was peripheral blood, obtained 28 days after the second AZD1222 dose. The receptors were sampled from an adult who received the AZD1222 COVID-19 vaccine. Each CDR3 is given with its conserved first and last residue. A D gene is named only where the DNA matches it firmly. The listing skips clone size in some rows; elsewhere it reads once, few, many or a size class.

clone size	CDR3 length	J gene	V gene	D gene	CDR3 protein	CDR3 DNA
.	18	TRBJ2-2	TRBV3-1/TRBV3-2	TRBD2	CASSQTGTSGGAAGELFF	TGTGCCAGCAGCCAAACCGGGACTAGCGGGGGGGCCGCCGGGGAGCTGTTTTTT
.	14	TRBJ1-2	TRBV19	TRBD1	CASSMGDRESGYTF	TGTGCCAGTAGTATGGGGGACAGGGAAAGCGGCTACACCTTC
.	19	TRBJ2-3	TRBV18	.	CASSPPPGSGQLSTDTQYF	TGTGCCAGCTCACCACCGCCGGGAAGCGGGCAACTTAGCACAGATACGCAGTATTTT
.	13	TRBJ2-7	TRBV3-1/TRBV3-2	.	CASSQGGGAYEYF	TGTGCCAGCAGCCAAGGAGGGGGGGCCTATGAGTACTTC
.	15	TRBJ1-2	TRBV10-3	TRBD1	CAISEVGQVQSGYTF	TGTGCCATCAGTGAGGTGGGACAGGTCCAATCTGGCTACACCTTC
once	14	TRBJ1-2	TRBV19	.	CASSIGRGPYGYTF	TGTGCCAGTAGTATAGGCAGGGGCCCCTATGGCTACACCTTC
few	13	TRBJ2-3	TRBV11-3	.	CASSPRGYGTQYF	TGTGCCAGCAGCCCACGGGGCTATGGTACGCAGTATTTT
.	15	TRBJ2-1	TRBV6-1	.	CASSEALFEYNEQFF	TGTGCCAGCAGTGAAGCGCTTTTTGAGTACAATGAGCAGTTCTTC
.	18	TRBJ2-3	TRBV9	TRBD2	CASSPPPTGAGQRDTQYF	TGTGCCAGCAGCCCCCCCCCGACCGGAGCGGGGCAACGGGATACGCAGTATTTT
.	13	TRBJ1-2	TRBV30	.	CAWRVSGSRGYTF	TGTGCCTGGAGGGTATCCGGTTCTCGCGGCTACACCTTC
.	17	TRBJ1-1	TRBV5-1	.	CASSLASSGLSNTEAFF	TGCGCCAGCAGCTTGGCGAGTTCCGGACTGTCGAACACTGAAGCTTTCTTT
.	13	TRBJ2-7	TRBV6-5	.	CASSQPQRVEQYF	TGTGCCAGCAGCCAGCCCCAGCGGGTCGAGCAGTACTTC
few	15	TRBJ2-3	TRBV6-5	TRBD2	CASRTGGAGTDTQYF	TGTGCCAGCAGGACGGGGGGGGCAGGCACAGATACGCAGTATTTT
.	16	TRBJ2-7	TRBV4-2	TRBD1	CASSQDKGTESYEQYF	TGTGCCAGCAGCCAAGATAAAGGGACAGAATCCTACGAGCAGTACTTC
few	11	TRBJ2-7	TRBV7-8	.	CASSSSVEQYF	TGTGCCAGCAGCTCTTCTGTCGAGCAGTACTTC
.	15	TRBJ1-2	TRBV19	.	CASSRGQEANYGYTF	TGTGCCAGTAGTAGGGGACAAGAGGCTAACTATGGCTACACCTTC
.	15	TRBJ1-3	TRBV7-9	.	CASGQTGSSGNTIYF	TGTGCCAGCGGCCAAACAGGCAGCTCTGGAAACACCATATATTTT
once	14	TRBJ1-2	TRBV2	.	CASSAGVGSSGYTF	TGTGCCAGCAGTGCAGGGGTCGGGTCGTCTGGCTACACCTTC
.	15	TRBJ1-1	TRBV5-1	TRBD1	CASSPREDRGTEAFF	TGCGCCAGCAGCCCCCGAGAGGACAGGGGAACTGAAGCTTTCTTT
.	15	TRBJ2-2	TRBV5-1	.	CASSFQGPDTGELFF	TGCGCCAGCAGCTTCCAGGGACCAGACACCGGGGAGCTGTTTTTT
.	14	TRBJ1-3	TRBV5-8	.	CASSLAPASDTIYF	TGTGCCAGCAGCTTGGCCCCGGCATCTGACACCATATATTTT
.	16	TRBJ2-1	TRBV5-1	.	CASSLGAASSYNEQFF	TGCGCCAGCAGCTTGGGTGCGGCCAGCTCCTACAATGAGCAGTTCTTC
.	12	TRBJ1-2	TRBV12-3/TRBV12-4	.	CASSLSSWGYTF	TGTGCCAGCAGTTTGAGTTCGTGGGGCTACACCTTC
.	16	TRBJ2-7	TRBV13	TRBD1	CASSAADRGKLYEQYF	TGTGCCAGCAGCGCCGCGGACAGGGGAAAGTTATACGAGCAGTACTTC
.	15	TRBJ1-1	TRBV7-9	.	CASSLVGGLNTEAFF	TGTGCCAGCAGCTTAGTAGGGGGATTAAACACTGAAGCTTTCTTT
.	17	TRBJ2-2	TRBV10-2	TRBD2	CASSGFPGLAGTGELFF	TGCGCCAGCAGTGGGTTTCCGGGACTAGCGGGTACCGGGGAGCTGTTTTTT
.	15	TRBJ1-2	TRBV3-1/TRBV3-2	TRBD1	CASSYGTGLNYGYTF	TGTGCCAGCAGCTATGGGACAGGGCTTAACTATGGCTACACCTTC
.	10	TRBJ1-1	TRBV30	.	CAWSEGPLIF	TGTGCCTGGAGTGAGGGTCCGCTGATCTTT
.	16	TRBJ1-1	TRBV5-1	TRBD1	CASSLDRGILNTEAFF	TGCGCCAGCAGCTTGGACAGGGGAATACTGAACACTGAAGCTTTCTTT
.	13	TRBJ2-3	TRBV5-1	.	CATRLGSTDTQYF	TGCGCCACCCGTCTTGGGAGCACAGATACGCAGTATTTT
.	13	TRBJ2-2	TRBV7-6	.	CASSLGRTGELFF	TGTGCCAGCAGCTTAGGGCGTACCGGGGAGCTGTTTTTT
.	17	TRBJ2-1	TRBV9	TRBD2	CASSVASGGASYNEQFF	TGTGCCAGCAGCGTAGCTAGCGGGGGGGCGTCCTACAATGAGCAGTTCTTC
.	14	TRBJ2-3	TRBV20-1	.	CSASVVGTRDTQYF	TGCAGTGCTAGTGTCGTAGGGACCAGAGATACGCAGTATTTT
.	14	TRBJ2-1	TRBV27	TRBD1	CASSLGTDYNEQFF	TGTGCCAGCAGTTTGGGGACAGACTACAATGAGCAGTTCTTC
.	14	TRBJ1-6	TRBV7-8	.	CASSPRGYNSPLHF	TGTGCCAGCAGCCCTCGGGGCTATAATTCACCCCTCCACTTT
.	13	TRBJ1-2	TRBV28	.	CASSSGPTYGYTF	TGTGCCAGCAGTTCTGGGCCCACGTATGGCTACACCTTC
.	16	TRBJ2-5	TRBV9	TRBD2	CASSSTGGNYQETQYF	TGTGCCAGCAGCTCGACCGGGGGGAATTACCAAGAGACCCAGTACTTC